This T cell receptor beta chain was identified during a study of T-cell memory formation after mild COVID-19. Study conclusions and caveats: SARS-CoV-2 specificity of second-wave clones peaking day 37 was unconfirmed. Contracting CD4+ clones sat mainly in CM and EM; CD8+ in EMRA. Clones contracting across day 15 to 85 had a balanced CD4/CD8 profile; later expanding clones leaned CD4+.

This clonotype was found a few times. Antigen unknown. Each CDR3 protein gets one entry after TCRdb re-called the 5' RACE reads with MiXCR. The sample lists around 250,000 distinct CDR3 sequences; over 9% were seen once. V was pared by 4 bases and J by 5 bases, with 12 bases between. Germline CDR1 SGHRS, CDR2 YFSETQ. The CDR3 extends over 14 amino acids. The source of this sequence is a man aged 18 to 29 who had mild COVID-19 (a few samples of this study predate the infection). Cell type and time point are not known. The chain joins TRBV5-1 to TRBJ2-2, with TRBD2 as a possible D gene (5 bases). The sample taken for sequencing was PBMCs or a T cell subset sorted from them (not recorded which). The CDR3 reads CASSEGPNTGELFF. The CDR3 DNA follows: TGCGCCAGCAGCGAGGGTCCTAATACCGGGGAGCTGTTTTTT.